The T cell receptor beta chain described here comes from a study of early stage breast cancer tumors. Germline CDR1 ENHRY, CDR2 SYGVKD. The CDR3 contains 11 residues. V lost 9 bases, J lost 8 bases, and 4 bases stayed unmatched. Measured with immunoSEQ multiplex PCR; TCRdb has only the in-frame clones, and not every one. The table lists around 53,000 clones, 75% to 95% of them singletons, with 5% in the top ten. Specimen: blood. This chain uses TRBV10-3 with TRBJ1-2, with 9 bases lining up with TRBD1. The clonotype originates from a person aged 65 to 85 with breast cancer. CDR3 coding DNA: TGTGCCATTACAGGGGGCGACGGCTACACCTTC. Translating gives CAITGGDGYTF.